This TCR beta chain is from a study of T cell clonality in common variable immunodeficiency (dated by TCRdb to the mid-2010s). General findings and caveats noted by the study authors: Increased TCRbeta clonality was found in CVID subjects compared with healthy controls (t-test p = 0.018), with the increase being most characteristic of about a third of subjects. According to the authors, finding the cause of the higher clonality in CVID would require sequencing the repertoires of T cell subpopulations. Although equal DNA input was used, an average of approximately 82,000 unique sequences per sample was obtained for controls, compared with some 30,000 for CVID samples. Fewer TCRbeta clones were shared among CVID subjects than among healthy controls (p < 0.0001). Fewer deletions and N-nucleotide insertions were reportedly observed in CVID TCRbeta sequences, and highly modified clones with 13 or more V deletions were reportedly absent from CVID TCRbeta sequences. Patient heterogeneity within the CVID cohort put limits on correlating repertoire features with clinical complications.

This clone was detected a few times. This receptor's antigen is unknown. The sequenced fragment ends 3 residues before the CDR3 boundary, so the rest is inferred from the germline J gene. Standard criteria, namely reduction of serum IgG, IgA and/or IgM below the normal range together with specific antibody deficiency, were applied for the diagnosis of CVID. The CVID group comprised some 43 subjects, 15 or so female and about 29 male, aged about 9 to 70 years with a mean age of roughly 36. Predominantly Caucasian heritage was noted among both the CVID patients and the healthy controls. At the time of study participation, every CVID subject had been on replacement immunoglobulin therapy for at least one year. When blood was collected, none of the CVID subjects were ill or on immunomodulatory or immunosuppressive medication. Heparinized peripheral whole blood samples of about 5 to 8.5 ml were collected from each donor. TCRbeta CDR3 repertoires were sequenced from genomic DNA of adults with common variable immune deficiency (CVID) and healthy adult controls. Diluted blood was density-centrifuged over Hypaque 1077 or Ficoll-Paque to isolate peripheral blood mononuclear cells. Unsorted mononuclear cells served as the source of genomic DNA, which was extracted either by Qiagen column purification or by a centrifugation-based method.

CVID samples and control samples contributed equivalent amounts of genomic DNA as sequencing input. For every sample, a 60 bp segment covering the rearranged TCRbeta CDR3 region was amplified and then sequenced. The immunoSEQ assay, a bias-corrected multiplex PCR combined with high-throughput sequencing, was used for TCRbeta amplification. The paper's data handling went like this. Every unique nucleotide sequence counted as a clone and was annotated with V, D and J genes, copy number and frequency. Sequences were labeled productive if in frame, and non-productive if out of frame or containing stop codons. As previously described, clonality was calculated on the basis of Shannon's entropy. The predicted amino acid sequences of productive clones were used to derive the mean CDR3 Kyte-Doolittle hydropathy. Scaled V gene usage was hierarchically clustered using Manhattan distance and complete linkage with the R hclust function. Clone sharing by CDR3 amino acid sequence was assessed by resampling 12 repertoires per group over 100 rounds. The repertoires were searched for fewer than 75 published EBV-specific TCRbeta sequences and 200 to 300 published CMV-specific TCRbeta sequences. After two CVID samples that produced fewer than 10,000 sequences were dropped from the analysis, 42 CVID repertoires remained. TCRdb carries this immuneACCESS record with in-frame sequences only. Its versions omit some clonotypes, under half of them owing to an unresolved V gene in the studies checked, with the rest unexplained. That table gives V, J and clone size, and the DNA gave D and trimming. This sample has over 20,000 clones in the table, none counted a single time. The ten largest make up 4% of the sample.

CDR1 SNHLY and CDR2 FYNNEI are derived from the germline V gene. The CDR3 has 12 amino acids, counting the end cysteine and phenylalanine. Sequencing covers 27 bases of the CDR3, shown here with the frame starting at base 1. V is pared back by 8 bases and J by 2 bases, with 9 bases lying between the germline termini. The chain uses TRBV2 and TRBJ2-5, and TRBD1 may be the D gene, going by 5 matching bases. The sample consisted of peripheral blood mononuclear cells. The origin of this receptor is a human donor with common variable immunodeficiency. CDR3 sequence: CASAYRQETQYF. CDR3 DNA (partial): TGTGCCAGCGCTTACAGGCAAGAGACC.